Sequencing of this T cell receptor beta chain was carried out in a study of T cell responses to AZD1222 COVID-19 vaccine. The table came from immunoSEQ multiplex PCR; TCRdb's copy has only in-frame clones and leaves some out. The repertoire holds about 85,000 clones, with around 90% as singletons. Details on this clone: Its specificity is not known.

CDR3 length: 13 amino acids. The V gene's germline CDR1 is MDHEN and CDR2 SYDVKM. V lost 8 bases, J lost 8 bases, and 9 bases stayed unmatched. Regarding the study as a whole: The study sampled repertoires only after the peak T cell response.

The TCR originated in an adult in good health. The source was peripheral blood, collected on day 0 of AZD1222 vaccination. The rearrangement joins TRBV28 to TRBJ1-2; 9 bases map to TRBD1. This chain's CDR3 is CASGLQGATGYTF. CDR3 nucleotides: TGTGCCAGCGGCTTACAGGGGGCGACGGGCTACACCTTC.